The sequence of this T cell receptor beta chain was determined in a study of metastatic and nonmetastatic thyroid tumors. Study in general: Across peripheral blood and tumor or nodule tissue samples taken from malignant and benign thyroid patients, the repertoires were compared with one another.

There are many counts of this clone. Other DNA variants within this sample encode the same CDR3. Ahead of thyroid surgery, no patient had received treatment of any kind. TCRdb called clones again from the PCR reads with MiXCR. The sample has approximately 90,000 clones; roughly an eighth are singletons. V was pared by 2 bases and J by 0 bases, with 14 bases between. CDR3 length equals 16 residues. The sequenced sample consisted of blood. The TCR originated in a female donor with papillary thyroid cancer or a benign thyroid nodule (not recorded which). Some clones in this sample may be carry-over from other donors' samples. V usage is TRBV12-3 or TRBV12-4 and J usage is TRBJ2-7; the D call may be TRBD1 or TRBD2 (5 bases each). CDR3 nucleotide sequence: TGTGCCAGCAGTTTACTGGGGGTAGGGAGCTCCTACGAGCAGTACTTC. This encodes CASSLLGVGSSYEQYF.